This TCR beta chain was sequenced for a study of shared clonotypes between healthy human individuals. Profiling relied on immunoSEQ multiplex PCR, and the TCRdb table lists in-frame clones only, not all of them. The data hold roughly 720,000 clones, with 90% observed a single time. As to this clone: This sample also contains other DNA sequences that code for the same CDR3.

The germline CDR1 and CDR2 sequences are MGHRA and YSYEKL. This CDR3 spans 13 amino acids. Trimming removed 3 bases at V and 1 base at J, with 7 bases between. The chain has TRBV4-1 and TRBJ2-7; D is undetermined. The sample consisted of memory CD8+ T cells from PBMCs. This sample's subset: CD45RO+ cells pooled with CCR7-negative TemRA cells. This TCR derives from a man younger than 35 in good health. Some clones in this sample may be carry-over from other donors' samples. The CDR3 DNA reads TGCGCCAGCAGCCAGGCCAGGTCCTACGAGCAGTACTTC. Protein sequence: CASSQARSYEQYF.